The 15 T cell receptor beta chains presented below share a single source sample, sequenced in a study of T cells in Graves' hyperthyroidism and ophthalmopathy. Researchers took RNA transcripts and amplified the TCR beta CDR3 regions from them. The HTBI primer set served for first-round RT-PCR of the TCR CDR3. TCRdb used MiXCR to reprocess the multiplex PCR reads, holding one entry per CDR3 protein. The repertoire holds approximately 740,000 distinct CDR3 sequences, with approximately 14% as singletons. The sample consisted of blood. These receptor sequences come from a woman younger than 30 with Graves' hyperthyroidism.

This clonotype was seen repeatedly, ten times or more. V gene TRBV28 combines with J gene TRBJ2-2, with TRBD1 identical over 9 bases. Germline CDR1 is MDHEN and CDR2 is SYDVKM. This CDR3 spans 15 amino acids. Losses at the gene ends were 7 bases for V and 7 bases for J; bases not matched to a gene: 10. CDR3 nucleotides: TGTGCCAGCAATCGATACAGGGGGCGCGGCGGGGAGCTGTTTTTT. It yields the protein CASNRYRGRGGELFF.

In regard to this clonotype: A clone one base away is much larger, so this may be a read error. The chain is built from TRBV7-9 and TRBJ2-1; D unresolved. Per the germline V gene, CDR1 is SEHNR and CDR2 is FQNEAQ (reference sequence). The CDR3 has 15 amino acids. CDR3 bases: TGTGCCAGCAGCTTTTCCGGGCTTTCCTACAATGTGCAGTTCTTC. The encoded protein is CASSFSGLSYNVQFF.

Ten or more counts support this clonotype. This chain joins TRBV7-8 and TRBJ1-1; no definite D call. Trimming left V 4 bases short and J 4 bases short, with 16 bases between. The CDR3 consists of 15 residues. Looked up from germline, CDR1 is SGHVS and CDR2 is FQNEAQ. The CDR3 bases are TGTGCCAGCAGCTCCCGACGGACCTTCATCACTGAAGCTTTCTTT. Residues: CASSSRRTFITEAFF.

Many counts were recorded for this clonotype. CDR3 sequence: CASSALSRGSPYEQYF. CDR3 in DNA: TGTGCCAGCAGCGCTCTGAGTCGCGGGTCACCCTACGAGCAGTACTTC. This chain links TRBV11-2 with TRBJ2-7; perhaps TRBD2 as D (5 bases). V lost 5 bases, J lost 2 bases, and 19 bases lay in between. CDR1 is SGHAT, CDR2 FQNNGV, per germline. This CDR3 is 16 amino acids long.

This clonotype was counted only a few times. J is TRBJ2-7 and V is TRBV27; 7 bases are a match to TRBD1. The junction had 10 bases not matched to a gene; V was cut back by 4 bases and J by 1 base. This CDR3 is built from 16 residues. Looked up from germline, CDR1 is MNHEY and CDR2 is SMNVEV (reference sequence). CDR3 sequence: CASSYLGQSSSYEQYF. CDR3 DNA sequence: TGTGCCAGCAGTTACTTGGGACAGTCCAGTTCCTACGAGCAGTACTTC.

This clonotype was counted ten times or more. The rearrangement links TRBV10-3 to TRBJ2-5; maybe TRBD1 (5 bases). Trimming shortened V by 2 bases and J by 4 bases, and 14 bases separated the two germline ends. The CDR3 is 15 amino acids. In germline, CDR1 is ENHRY, CDR2 SYGVKD. The CDR3 reads CAISEGMSRVETQYF. The CDR3 region has the DNA TGTGCCATCAGTGAGGGAATGAGCAGGGTAGAGACCCAGTACTTC.

This clonotype has only a few counts. This chain links TRBV19 with TRBJ1-2, with unresolved D. Germline assignment: CDR1 LNHDA and CDR2 SQIVND (reference sequence). Trimming took 4 bases from V and 4 from J, leaving 13 bases between them. CDR3 length: 14 amino acids. CDR3 loop: CASSNGPVGYGYTF. Here the CDR3 DNA reads TGTGCCAGTAGTAACGGCCCGGTCGGCTATGGCTACACCTTC. Full variable domain (remainder filled in from reference TRBV19 and TRBJ1-2): DGGITQSPKYLFRKEGQNVTLSCEQNLNHDAMYWYRQDPGQGLRLIYYSQIVNDFQKGDIAEGYSVSREKKESFPLTVTSAQKNPTAFYLCASSNGPVGYGYTFGSGTRLTVV.

In this sample, this clonotype turned up many times. This chain connects TRBV27 to TRBJ2-7, with D perhaps matching TRBD2 (5 bases). The germline V and J ends were trimmed by 6 bases and 0 bases, with 18 bases remaining between them. This CDR3 contains 16 residues. Germline lookup yields CDR1 MNHEY and CDR2 SMNVEV (reference sequence). The CDR3 DNA reads as TGTGCCAGCAGAGGTTACCCGGGAATCCTCTCCTACGAGCAGTACTTC. Translation gives CASRGYPGILSYEQYF.

This clonotype was counted a few times. V gene TRBV5-4 combines with J gene TRBJ2-3; D uncertain. V lost 4 bases, J lost 0 bases, and 12 bases lay in between. The CDR3 contains 15 residues. Germline lookup yields CDR1 SGHNT and CDR2 YYREEE (reference sequence). The CDR3 bases are TGTGCCAGCAGCGCCGCGACGGACAGCACAGATACGCAGTATTTT. Translated, it gives CASSAATDSTDTQYF.

This clonotype was detected many times. The gene calls are TRBV7-2 and TRBJ2-3, with TRBD2 matching over 12 bases. CDR3 length: 16 residues. The germline V gene encodes CDR1 SGHTA and CDR2 FQGNSA. The ends lost 5 bases at V and 4 bases at J; junction bases unmatched: 7. Here the CDR3 reads CASSPRTSGASDTQYF. The CDR3 DNA follows: TGTGCCAGCAGCCCCCGGACTAGCGGGGCCTCAGATACGCAGTATTTT. Full variable domain (remainder filled in from reference TRBV7-2 and TRBJ2-3): GAGVSQSPSNKVTEKGKDVELRCDPISGHTALYWYRQSLGQGLEFLIYFQGNSAPDKSGLPSDRFSAERTGGSVSTLTIQRTQQEDSAVYLCASSPRTSGASDTQYFGPGTRLTVL.

Regarding this clonotype: Its ends do not fully match the called genes, so a read error is possible. The J gene is TRBJ1-1, the V gene TRBV19, with a possible D match to TRBD1 (5 bases). This CDR3 is 15 amino acids long. CDR1 LNHDA and CDR2 SQIVND come from the germline V gene (reference sequence). The CDR3 sequence: CTSSISGGVNTEAFF. In DNA, the CDR3 is TGTACCAGTAGTATTTCGGGGGGAGTGAACACTGAAGCTTTCTTT. Filled out from reference TRBV19 and TRBJ1-1, the complete variable domain reads DGGITQSPKYLFRKEGQNVTLSCEQNLNHDAMYWYRQDPGQGLRLIYYSQIVNDFQKGDIAEGYSVSREKKESFPLTVTSAQKNPTAFYLCTSSISGGVNTEAFFGQGTRLTVV.

In this sample, this clonotype turned up many times. This sequence joins TRBV29-1 and TRBJ2-1; D call uncertain. V lost 3 bases to trimming and J lost 7 bases, with 19 bases between them. CDR1 and CDR2 from the germline V gene are SQVTM and ANQGSEA. This CDR3 contains 15 residues. In DNA, the CDR3 is TGCAGCGTTGACGCGACCTCAGCGAATTTGAATGAGCAGTTCTTC. Translating it yields CSVDATSANLNEQFF.

This clonotype was seen many times. The rearrangement links TRBV12-3 or TRBV12-4 to TRBJ2-3; possibly TRBD1 or TRBD2 for D (5 bases each). V was clipped by 5 bases and J by 2 bases, with 11 bases between them. The CDR3 is 14 amino acids. Written as DNA, the CDR3 is TGTGCCAGCAGTCGGGGCTTTGACACAGATACGCAGTATTTT. Translating it yields CASSRGFDTDTQYF.

This clonotype has a count of ten or more. CDR3 DNA: TGTGCCAGCAGCTTCGATATGGGACAGGGGCAGTACTTC. Amino acid sequence: CASSFDMGQGQYF. The chain couples TRBV11-2 to TRBJ2-7, with TRBD1 matching over 9 bases. J gave up 9 bases and V 3 bases, and 6 bases lay outside the gene matches. CDR3 size: 13 residues. Per germline, CDR1 SGHAT and CDR2 FQNNGV.

The chain joins TRBV6-1 to TRBJ2-7; D unresolved. Germline V gene sequence: CDR1 MNHNS, CDR2 SASEGT. The CDR3 length is 14 residues. Trimming removed 7 bases at V and 2 bases at J, with 15 bases between. The CDR3 spells CASNTLGLPYEQYF. CDR3 nucleotide sequence: TGTGCCAGCAACACCTTGGGATTGCCCTACGAGCAGTACTTC.